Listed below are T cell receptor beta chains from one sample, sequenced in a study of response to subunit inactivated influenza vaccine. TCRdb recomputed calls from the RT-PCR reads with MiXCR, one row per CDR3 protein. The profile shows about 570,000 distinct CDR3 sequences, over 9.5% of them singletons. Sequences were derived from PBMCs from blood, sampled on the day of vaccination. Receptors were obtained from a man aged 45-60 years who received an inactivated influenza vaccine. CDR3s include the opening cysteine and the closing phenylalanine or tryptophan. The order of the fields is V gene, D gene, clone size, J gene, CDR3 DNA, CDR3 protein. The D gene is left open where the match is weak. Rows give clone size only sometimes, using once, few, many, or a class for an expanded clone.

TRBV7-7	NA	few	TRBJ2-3	TGTGCCAGCAGCAAATCAGGGTCAGATACGCAGTATTTT	CASSKSGSDTQYF
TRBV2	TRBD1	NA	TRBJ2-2	TGTGCCAGCAGTGTCTCTATCCGACAGGGCCAGAACACCGGGGAGCTGTTTTTT	CASSVSIRQGQNTGELFF
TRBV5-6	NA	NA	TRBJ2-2	TGTACCAGCAGCTTGGGACATTGGAACACCGGGGAGCTGTTTTTT	CTSSLGHWNTGELFF
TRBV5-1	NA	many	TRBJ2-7	TGCGCCAGCAGCTTGAGCGGAGACGTATACGAGCAGTACTTC	CASSLSGDVYEQYF
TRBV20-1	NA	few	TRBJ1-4	TGCAGTGCTAGTTTGGCAACCAAACTGTTTTTT	CSASLATKLFF
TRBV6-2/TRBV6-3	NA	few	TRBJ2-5	TGTGCCAGCAGTTACTCGAGCCAGGGGTCGACCCAGTACTTC	CASSYSSQGSTQYF
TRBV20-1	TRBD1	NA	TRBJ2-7	TGCAGTGCTAGTTCGAGGGGGCACTCCTACGAGCAGTACTTC	CSASSRGHSYEQYF
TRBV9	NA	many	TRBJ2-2	TGTGCCAGCAGCCCCGGGACCGTCATCGGGGAGCTGTTTTTT	CASSPGTVIGELFF
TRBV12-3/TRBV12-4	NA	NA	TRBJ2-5	TGTGCCAGCAGTCCACTGGGGGGGCGAGGGGAGACCCAGTACTTC	CASSPLGGRGETQYF
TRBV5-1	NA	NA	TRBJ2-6	TGCGCCAGCAGCTTGACGGACAGTCCTGGGGCCAACGTCCTGACTTTC	CASSLTDSPGANVLTF
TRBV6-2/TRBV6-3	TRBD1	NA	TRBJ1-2	TGTGCCAGCAGTTACTCGCCGGGCCAGGGGGCGAGTGGCTACACCTTC	CASSYSPGQGASGYTF
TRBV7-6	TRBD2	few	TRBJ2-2	TGTGCCAGCAGCTCGCCGACTAGCGGAAGTAACACCGGGGAGCTGTTTTTT	CASSSPTSGSNTGELFF
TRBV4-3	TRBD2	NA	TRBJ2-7	TGCGCCAGCAGCCAAGAATGGACTAGCGGACTGACCTACGAGCAGTACTTC	CASSQEWTSGLTYEQYF
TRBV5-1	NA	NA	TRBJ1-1	TGCGCCAGCAGCCGGAGCTCCGGGTACTCTGAAGCTTTCTTT	CASSRSSGYSEAFF
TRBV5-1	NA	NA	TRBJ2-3	TGCGCCAGCAGCTGGCAGGCAAGAACTAGCACAGATACGCAGTATTTT	CASSWQARTSTDTQYF
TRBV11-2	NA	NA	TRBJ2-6	TGTGCCAGCAGCTTAGTTTATAAGTCAGGGCCTCCCTCTGGGGCCAACGTCCTGACTTTC	CASSLVYKSGPPSGANVLTF
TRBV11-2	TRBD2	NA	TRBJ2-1	TGTGCCAGCAGCTTAGTGGGCCGCGGGGGGTACCATGAGCAGTTCTTC	CASSLVGRGGYHEQFF
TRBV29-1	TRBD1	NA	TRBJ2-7	TGCAGCGCTGGCGGGACAGGGTCCTACGAGCAGTACTTC	CSAGGTGSYEQYF
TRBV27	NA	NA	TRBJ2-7	TGTGCCAGCAGTTTATATTCAGGGGTAGTCGACGAGCAGTACTTC	CASSLYSGVVDEQYF
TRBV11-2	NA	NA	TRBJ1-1	TGTGCCAGCAGCTCGTGGGGGATGAGAGGGACTGAAGCTTTCTTT	CASSSWGMRGTEAFF
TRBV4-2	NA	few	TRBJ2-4	TGTGCCAGCAGCCAAGATTACGGGGAAAACATTCAGTACTTC	CASSQDYGENIQYF
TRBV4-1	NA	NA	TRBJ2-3	TGCGCCAGCAGCCAGCGGGACACCATTTTTACCCAGGATACGCAGTATTTT	CASSQRDTIFTQDTQYF
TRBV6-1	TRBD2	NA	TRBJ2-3	TGTGCCAGCAGGGGCCTAGCGGGTCCAGATACGCAGTATTTT	CASRGLAGPDTQYF
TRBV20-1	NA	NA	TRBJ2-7	TGCAGTGCTAGAGGGGTATGGGCGGAACCCTACGAGCAGTACTTC	CSARGVWAEPYEQYF
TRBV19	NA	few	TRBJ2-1	TGTGCCAGTAGTATTGGGGAAGCTCGGGTCTCCTACAATGAGCAGTTCTTC	CASSIGEARVSYNEQFF
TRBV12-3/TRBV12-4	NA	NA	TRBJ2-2	TGTGCCAGCAACCTCGGAGGGGCGAACACCGGGGAGCTGTTTTTT	CASNLGGANTGELFF
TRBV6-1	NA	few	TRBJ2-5	TGTGCCAGCAGTGAGACACAGGGAAGGGAGACCCAGTACTTC	CASSETQGRETQYF
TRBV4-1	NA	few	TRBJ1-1	TGCGCCAGCAGCCTCATGGGGGGTACTGAAGCTTTCTTT	CASSLMGGTEAFF
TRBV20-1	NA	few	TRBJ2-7	TGCAGTGCTCCCAGCGGCCCCTACGAGCAGTACTTC	CSAPSGPYEQYF
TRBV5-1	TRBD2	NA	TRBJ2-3	TGCGCCAGCAGTCCACTTACTAGCGGGGGCACAGATACGCAGTATTTT	CASSPLTSGGTDTQYF
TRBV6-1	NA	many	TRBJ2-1	TGTGCCAGCCTACAGGCCCCCAGCTCCTACAATGAGCAGTTCTTC	CASLQAPSSYNEQFF